The source of this T cell receptor (beta chain) is a study of STAT5B mutations in CD4+ large granular lymphocyte leukemia. The CDR3 length is 12 residues. Trimming removed 5 bases from V and 10 bases from J, with 12 bases in between. The germline V gene has CDR1 LGHNT and CDR2 FRNRAP. General study results and limits: No patients shared main leukemic clonotypes, though roughly 27% appeared at low frequency elsewhere.

This clone has only one observation. The antigen is unknown. Produced via immunoSEQ multiplex PCR; TCRdb's table is partial and in-frame only. The table lists tens of thousands of clones, approximately 90% of them singletons. The genes are TRBV12-5 and TRBJ2-1; no firm D call. The sequenced material came from CD4+ T cells from blood buffy coats. The receptor was isolated from a human donor in good health. The CDR3 protein is CASGRNPREQFF. The CDR3 DNA sequence: TGTGCTAGTGGTCGAAACCCCCGGGAGCAGTTCTTC.